The next 19 T cell receptor beta chains were all read from a single sample in a study of CD8+ T cells in alopecia areata. Once RNA had been extracted, it was reverse transcribed into cDNA to act as the sequencing template. Data came from immunoSEQ multiplex PCR; TCRdb stores just in-frame clones and leaves some out. The sample has some 100,000 clones, roughly two fifths seen once. Sequenced sample: CD4+ T cells sorted from blood. The receptors shown here come from a human donor with alopecia areata.

In its sample, this clone was seen a few times. The chain employs TRBV29-1 and TRBJ1-4, with a possible D match to TRBD1 (5 bases). Germline lookup yields CDR1 SQVTM and CDR2 ANQGSEA. Trimming cost V 6 bases and J 7 bases, with 15 bases left between them. The CDR3 is made up of 13 amino acids. CDR3 coding DNA: TGCAGCGTCGTCCTCGGGGCAGCTGAAAAACTGTTTTTT. It codes for CSVVLGAAEKLFF.

This clone came up a few times. This rearrangement joins TRBV29-1 to TRBJ2-1, with TRBD1 matching over 10 bases. This CDR3 has 15 amino acids. Germline V CDR1 and CDR2: SQVTM, ANQGSEA. V lost 6 bases and J lost 8; bases outside the gene matches: 13. The CDR3 spells CSVSRGGQGFDEQFF. Here the CDR3 DNA reads TGCAGCGTCAGCAGGGGGGGACAGGGGTTTGATGAGCAGTTCTTC.

This clone was counted a few times. The rearrangement uses TRBV29-1 and TRBJ1-1; tentatively, D is TRBD1 (6 bases). The CDR3 runs 12 residues. V was shortened by 7 bases and J by 4 bases, with 13 bases between the two germline ends. The germline gives CDR1 SQVTM, CDR2 ANQGSEA. CDR3: CSGGQRRTEAFF. The DNA of the CDR3 is TGCAGCGGGGGACAACGGCGCACTGAAGCTTTCTTT.

This chain links TRBV4-3 with TRBJ1-2, with 7 bases matching TRBD1. CDR1 LGHNA and CDR2 YSLEER come from the germline V gene. The CDR3 extends over 14 amino acids. Unmatched junction bases numbered 2, after V lost 2 bases and J lost 2 bases. CDR3 loop: CASSQLQGNYGYTF. The CDR3, as DNA: TGCGCCAGCAGCCAACTACAGGGGAACTATGGCTACACCTTC.

The chain is built from TRBV29-1 and TRBJ2-7, with D possibly matching TRBD2 (5 bases). Deletions cut 7 bases from V and 2 bases from J, with 18 bases between. Germline CDR1 is SQVTM and CDR2 is ANQGSEA. This CDR3 contains 14 residues. The CDR3 sequence: CSATSGINPYEQYF. Here the CDR3 DNA reads TGCAGCGCTACCTCCGGGATCAATCCCTACGAGCAGTACTTC.

A few counts support this clone. This chain connects TRBV29-1 to TRBJ2-1, with TRBD1 matching over 9 bases. The V and J ends lost 8 bases and 4 bases, in that order; junction bases with no gene match: 9. The CDR3 contains 14 residues. CDR1 and CDR2 (germline): SQVTM, ANQGSEA. This chain's CDR3 is CSTLGQGVYNEQFF. The CDR3 region has the DNA TGCAGCACACTGGGACAGGGAGTTTACAATGAGCAGTTCTTC.

This clone was counted between two and nine times. The gene calls are TRBV29-1 and TRBJ1-1; D is uncertain. The ends were cut back, 7 bases at V and 0 bases at J, with 9 bases in the middle. This CDR3 spans 12 amino acids. The germline V gene encodes CDR1 SQVTM and CDR2 ANQGSEA. CDR3 residues: CSGVVVNTEAFF. The DNA for the CDR3 is TGCAGCGGGGTGGTAGTGAACACTGAAGCTTTCTTT.

The V and J genes are TRBV29-1 and TRBJ1-6; the D gene is possibly TRBD1 (5 bases). V shed 7 bases and J shed 5 bases, with 12 bases lying between them. This CDR3 is built from 13 residues. The germline CDR1 and CDR2 sequences are SQVTM and ANQGSEA. CDR3 DNA sequence: TGCAGCGCGGCGGACACCCATAATTCACCCCTCCACTTT. Translated, it gives CSAADTHNSPLHF.

This rearrangement joins TRBV30 to TRBJ1-2; perhaps TRBD1 as D (5 bases). V lost 0 bases and J lost 5, with 10 bases in between. Germline CDR1 is GTSNPN and CDR2 is SVGIG (reference sequence). The CDR3 sequence is 13 residues long. CDR3 DNA: TGTGCCTGGAGTGTAAGTCAGGGTTATGGCTACACCTTC. Translated, it gives CAWSVSQGYGYTF. The variable domain in full, completed from reference TRBV30 and TRBJ1-2, reads SQTIHQWPATLVQPVGSPLSLECTVEGTSNPNLYWYRQAAGRGLQLLFYSVGIGQISSEVPQNLSASRPQDRQFILSSKKLLLSDSGFYLCAWSVSQGYGYTFGSGTRLTVV.

This clone turned up a few times. The chain joins TRBV6-5 to TRBJ2-5; 7 nucleotides line up with TRBD1. The germline V gene has CDR1 MNHEY and CDR2 SVGAGI. The CDR3 length is 15 residues. The V segment lost 6 bases and the J segment 5 bases; nucleotides outside the gene matches: 12. CDR3 coding DNA: TGTGCCAGCAGCGCCGGGACAGTGGTTCGTGAGACCCAGTACTTC. It translates to CASSAGTVVRETQYF.

CDR3 nucleotide sequence: TGTGCCAGCCAGAAGACTAGCGGTAACCAAGAGACCCAGTACTTC. Residues: CASQKTSGNQETQYF. V is TRBV7-8 and J is TRBJ2-5; the match to TRBD2 covers 9 bases. V shed 8 bases and J 0 bases; nucleotides not matched to a gene: 7. CDR3 length: 15 amino acids. The germline CDR1 and CDR2 sequences are SGHVS and FQNEAQ.

V usage is TRBV4-3 and J usage is TRBJ1-2; maybe TRBD1 (6 bases). V shed 0 bases and J shed 8 bases, with 13 bases lying between them. The CDR3 totals 14 residues. Germline V lookup: CDR1 LGHNA, CDR2 YSLEER. For the CDR3, the DNA is TGCGCCAGCAGCCAAGAGGAAACAGGGTTGGGCTACACCTTC. As protein: CASSQEETGLGYTF.

This clone was observed a handful of times. V is TRBV19 and J is TRBJ1-1; weak D call: TRBD1 (6 bases). V dropped 4 bases and J dropped 0 bases, with 12 bases sitting between them. Germline CDR1 LNHDA, CDR2 SQIVND (reference sequence). The CDR3 sequence is 15 residues long. The CDR3 DNA sequence: TGTGCCAGTAGTAAAACCGGGACATTGAACACTGAAGCTTTCTTT. This encodes CASSKTGTLNTEAFF.

J is TRBJ2-7 and V is TRBV4-3; 7 nucleotides line up with TRBD2. The CDR3 runs to 15 residues. The V gene's germline CDR1 is LGHNA and CDR2 YSLEER. J was trimmed by 1 base and V by 1 base; bases with no gene match: 4. The CDR3 spells CASSQATSVSYEQYF. CDR3 sequence (DNA): TGCGCCAGCAGCCAAGCTACTAGCGTGTCCTACGAGCAGTACTTC.

The J gene is TRBJ2-5, the V gene TRBV5-1; TRBD2 matches at 14 bases. The V gene's germline CDR1 is SGHRS and CDR2 YFSETQ. The trim removed 1 base at V and 2 bases at J, leaving 7 bases unmatched. This CDR3 comprises 18 residues. CDR3 DNA: TGCGCCAGCAGCTTGCTCCCGGGACTAGCGGGGGAACAAGAGACCCAGTACTTC. This gives the protein CASSLLPGLAGEQETQYF.

This clone has just a few counts. The V gene is TRBV29-1, the J gene TRBJ2-3; TRBD2 matches 8 bases. With V trimmed by 4 bases and J by 0 bases, 3 bases remained unmatched. Germline values: CDR1 SQVTM, CDR2 ANQGSEA. This CDR3 contains 14 residues. Written as DNA, the CDR3 is TGCAGCGTTGGGCGCGGGAGGAGCACAGATACGCAGTATTTT. Translated: CSVGRGRSTDTQYF.

This rearrangement joins TRBV29-1 to TRBJ2-1; D not resolved. This CDR3 has 13 amino acids. Trimming pared 7 bases from V and 7 bases from J, leaving 17 bases between. In germline, CDR1 is SQVTM, CDR2 ANQGSEA. CDR3 residues: CSGSSYAKNEQFF. The DNA of the CDR3 is TGCAGCGGTTCATCCTATGCTAAGAATGAGCAGTTCTTC.

The chain combines TRBV6-5 with TRBJ1-2; 7 positions match TRBD1. Looked up from germline, CDR1 is MNHEY and CDR2 is SVGAGI. CDR3 length equals 15 residues. Germline trimming cut 2 bases from V and 2 bases from J; bases unmatched to any gene: 5. DNA of the CDR3: TGTGCCAGCAGTTACCAGACAGGGTCCAACTATGGCTACACCTTC. It is translated as CASSYQTGSNYGYTF.

The gene calls are TRBV30 and TRBJ2-1, with D perhaps TRBD1 (5 bases). Germline CDR1 GTSNPN, CDR2 SVGIG (reference sequence). CDR3 size: 12 residues. V gave up 1 base and J gave up 13 bases, with 14 bases separating them. In nucleotides, the CDR3 is TGTGCCTGGAGTGACAGGAGTTGGGATCAGTTCTTC. It encodes CAWSDRSWDQFF.